Detailed here is one TCR beta chain. Its antigen is not identified. This entry belongs to a study of monozygotic twins with inflammatory bowel disease. Study-wide results and caveats: Cells of different T cell subtypes could not be told apart.

For each CDR3 protein, TCRdb gives one entry from its re-call of the 5' RACE reads, without DNA. The sample has over 100,000 distinct CDR3 sequences. This sequence was found in a human donor with ulcerative colitis or Crohn's disease, or a healthy co-twin of an affected twin (not recorded which). Sequences were obtained from blood.

The CDR3 loop is CASSLIAGGYNEQFF. The chain couples TRBV7-3 to TRBJ2-1; lacking DNA, the TRBD2 call made by TCRdb goes unchecked. The CDR3 consists of 15 residues. From germline, CDR1 is SGHTA and CDR2 FQGTGA.